One and the same sample provided the 22 T cell receptor beta chains below, sequenced in a study of shared clonotypes between healthy human individuals. Assay used: immunoSEQ multiplex PCR; TCRdb lists only in-frame clones, some missing. The table includes 2 million to 2.5 million clones, approximately 94% detected once. The source material was naive CD4+ T cells sorted from blood. Subset defined: CD45RA+ positively selected. The origin of the receptors is a young man in good health.

The genes are TRBV11-3 and TRBJ2-7; the match to TRBD1 covers 10 bases. CDR3 length equals 15 residues. V was clipped by 3 bases and J by 2 bases; unmatched bases: 4. Germline CDR1 and CDR2: SGHNT and YENEEA. As DNA, the CDR3 is TGTGCCAGCAGCTTGGGACAGGGGTATACCTACGAGCAGTACTTC. Translating gives CASSLGQGYTYEQYF.

This chain connects TRBV19 to TRBJ2-3; 8 bases align to TRBD1. CDR3 size: 16 residues. The germline V gene has CDR1 LNHDA and CDR2 SQIVND (reference sequence). The trim removed 4 bases at V and 5 bases at J, leaving 11 bases unmatched. The CDR3 DNA sequence: TGTGCCAGTAGTAAGCTTAAGACAGGGGCAGAAGATACGCAGTATTTT. It is translated as CASSKLKTGAEDTQYF.

The chain employs TRBV19 and TRBJ2-2; no firm D call. This CDR3 has 15 residues. Germline V gene data show CDR1 as LNHDA and CDR2 as SQIVND (reference sequence). The V end was cut by 5 bases, the J end by 2 bases, with 12 bases between. CDR3 sequence reads: CASSSAGFNTGELFF. The CDR3 DNA follows: TGTGCCAGTAGTTCAGCTGGGTTTAACACCGGGGAGCTGTTTTTT.

V and J are TRBV7-2 and TRBJ2-3; no firm D call. The germline V and J ends were trimmed by 1 base and 2 bases, with 10 bases remaining between them. Germline values: CDR1 SGHTA, CDR2 FQGNSA. The CDR3 covers 15 residues. CDR3 protein: CASSLDGQFTDTQYF. DNA for the CDR3: TGTGCCAGCAGCTTAGATGGTCAGTTCACAGATACGCAGTATTTT.

About this clone: This sample includes further DNA sequences coding for the same CDR3. The rearrangement links TRBV18 to TRBJ1-1; weak D call: TRBD1 (5 bases). The CDR3 runs 14 residues. Germline CDR1 reads KGHSH; CDR2 reads LQKENI. With 2 bases removed from V and 0 bases from J, the gap between germline ends came to 7 bases. For the CDR3, the DNA is TGTGCCAGCTCACCAGGGACCCTGAACACTGAAGCTTTCTTT. This encodes CASSPGTLNTEAFF. Using reference TRBV18 and TRBJ1-1 for the parts outside the CDR3, the full variable domain is NAGVMQNPRHLVRRRGQEARLRCSPMKGHSHVYWYRQLPEEGLKFMVYLQKENIIDESGMPKERFSAEFPKEGPSILRIQQVVRGDSAAYFCASSPGTLNTEAFFGQGTRLTVV.

This sequence joins TRBV7-2 and TRBJ1-2; tentatively, D is TRBD1 (5 bases). Trimming removed 1 base at V and 4 bases at J, with 10 bases between. This CDR3 is 14 amino acids long. Germline CDR1 is SGHTA and CDR2 is FQGNSA. Written as DNA, the CDR3 is TGTGCCAGCAGCTTAGAGCGGGGCCTCTATGGCTACACCTTC. Translated, it gives CASSLERGLYGYTF.

The chain employs TRBV7-9 and TRBJ1-5; D is unclear. This CDR3 has 13 residues. The V end was cut by 2 bases, the J end by 3 bases, with 5 bases between. Germline V gives CDR1 SEHNR, CDR2 FQNEAQ (reference sequence). In DNA form, the CDR3 reads TGTGCCAGCAGCTTACAGGCCAATCAGCCCCAGCATTTT. Protein sequence: CASSLQANQPQHF.

A few counts support this clone. The V and J genes are TRBV29-1 and TRBJ1-3; TRBD1 is a possible D gene (6 bases). This CDR3 has 13 residues. Germline V gene data show CDR1 as SQVTM and CDR2 as ANQGSEA. V gave up 7 bases and J gave up 5 bases, with 15 bases separating them. The CDR3, as DNA: TGCAGCGCCCGGGACAATCAACGAAACACCATATATTTT. Protein sequence: CSARDNQRNTIYF.

The V gene is TRBV18, the J gene TRBJ2-1; 10 positions agree with TRBD2. The trim removed 4 bases at V and 5 bases at J, leaving 14 bases unmatched. This CDR3 has 18 amino acids. The germline CDR1 and CDR2 sequences are KGHSH and LQKENI. The CDR3 loop is CASSLSRVAGGHNNEQFF. CDR3 coding DNA: TGTGCCAGCTCACTGTCCAGAGTAGCGGGGGGACATAACAATGAGCAGTTCTTC.

This sequence joins TRBV7-2 and TRBJ2-7; the match to TRBD1 covers 9 bases. With V trimmed by 3 bases and J by 5 bases, 8 bases remained unmatched. The CDR3 has 15 residues. Looked up from germline, CDR1 is SGHTA and CDR2 is FQGNSA. Written as DNA, the CDR3 is TGTGCCAGCAGCTTCCTGACAGGGGGAAAGAACGAGCAGTACTTC. Its translation is CASSFLTGGKNEQYF. The entire variable domain, with the rest obtained from reference TRBV7-2 and TRBJ2-7, is as follows: GAGVSQSPSNKVTEKGKDVELRCDPISGHTALYWYRQSLGQGLEFLIYFQGNSAPDKSGLPSDRFSAERTGGSVSTLTIQRTQQEDSAVYLCASSFLTGGKNEQYFGPGTRLTVT.

The chain uses TRBV6-1 and TRBJ2-3; 13 nucleotides agree with TRBD2. The J segment lost 8 bases and the V segment lost 10 bases, leaving 9 bases of the junction unmatched. CDR3 length: 14 residues. Germline loops: CDR1 MNHNS, CDR2 SASEGT. The CDR3 protein is CATALAGGPGTQYF. The CDR3 nucleotides read TGTGCCACCGCACTAGCGGGGGGGCCTGGTACGCAGTATTTT.

V gene TRBV2 combines with J gene TRBJ1-2; 8 nucleotides line up with TRBD1. The CDR3 is made up of 13 amino acids. Germline-derived CDR1 and CDR2 are SNHLY and FYNNEI. V shed 7 bases and J 8 bases; nucleotides not matched to a gene: 9. The CDR3 DNA is TGTGCCAGCACCGAGCAGGGGGCGAAAGGCTACACCTTC. This encodes CASTEQGAKGYTF.

The chain links TRBV30 to TRBJ2-2; D may be TRBD1 (6 bases). The length of the CDR3 is 15 residues. Germline assignment: CDR1 GTSNPN and CDR2 SVGIG (reference sequence). Trimming removed 4 bases from V and 3 bases from J, with 15 bases in between. The CDR3 region has the DNA TGTGCCTGGATCCTCAGGGGACCGGACACCGGGGAGCTGTTTTTT. Its translation is CAWILRGPDTGELFF.

The chain combines TRBV18 with TRBJ1-1; D unresolved. Germline V CDR1 and CDR2: KGHSH, LQKENI. This CDR3 has 11 residues. V lost 3 bases, J lost 4 bases, and 3 bases lay in between. The chain's CDR3 is CASSPATEAFF. The CDR3 DNA reads TGTGCCAGCTCACCTGCCACTGAAGCTTTCTTT. Using reference TRBV18 and TRBJ1-1 for the parts outside the CDR3, the full variable domain is NAGVMQNPRHLVRRRGQEARLRCSPMKGHSHVYWYRQLPEEGLKFMVYLQKENIIDESGMPKERFSAEFPKEGPSILRIQQVVRGDSAAYFCASSPATEAFFGQGTRLTVV.

Remarks on this clone: Additional DNA sequences in this sample encode the identical CDR3. The CDR3 DNA follows: TGTGCCAGTAGTATAGGCGGGACAGGGACCTACGAGCAGTACTTC. It encodes CASSIGGTGTYEQYF. The V gene is TRBV19, the J gene TRBJ2-7; 9 positions match TRBD1. This CDR3 has 15 amino acids. From germline, CDR1 is LNHDA and CDR2 SQIVND (reference sequence). Germline trimming cut 1 base from V and 2 bases from J; bases unmatched to any gene: 3. The whole variable domain, filled in from reference TRBV19 and TRBJ2-7, reads DGGITQSPKYLFRKEGQNVTLSCEQNLNHDAMYWYRQDPGQGLRLIYYSQIVNDFQKGDIAEGYSVSREKKESFPLTVTSAQKNPTAFYLCASSIGGTGTYEQYFGPGTRLTVT.

The V and J genes are TRBV18 and TRBJ2-7, with 9 bases aligning to TRBD2. The CDR3 has 15 amino acids. The germline V gene encodes CDR1 KGHSH and CDR2 LQKENI. The V gene end was trimmed by 3 bases and the J gene end by 5 bases; junction bases not matched to a gene: 8. As DNA, the CDR3 is TGTGCCAGCTCACCCCTAGCGGGGATGTCTCACGAGCAGTACTTC. This sequence encodes CASSPLAGMSHEQYF.

The chain carries TRBV29-1 and TRBJ2-7; TRBD2 matches 13 bases. The CDR3 spans 16 residues. From germline, CDR1 is SQVTM and CDR2 ANQGSEA. The V gene end was trimmed by 3 bases and the J gene end by 1 base; junction bases not matched to a gene: 6. DNA of the CDR3: TGCAGCGTTGACCAGGGACTAGCGGGAAGGTCCTACGAGCAGTACTTC. This encodes CSVDQGLAGRSYEQYF.

The rearrangement joins TRBV11-2 to TRBJ2-1, with 7 bases matching TRBD1. J was trimmed by 8 bases and V by 4 bases; bases with no gene match: 8. The length of the CDR3 is 14 residues. Germline-derived CDR1 and CDR2 are SGHAT and FQNNGV. CDR3 protein: CASSSAGTVDEQFF. CDR3 nucleotide sequence: TGTGCCAGCAGCTCGGCCGGGACAGTGGATGAGCAGTTCTTC. Supplemented by reference TRBV11-2 and TRBJ2-1, the full variable domain reads EAGVAQSPRYKIIEKRQSVAFWCNPISGHATLYWYQQILGQGPKLLIQFQNNGVVDDSQLPKDRFSAERLKGVDSTLKIQPAKLEDSAVYLCASSSAGTVDEQFFGPGTRLTVL.

The chain is built from TRBV10-3 and TRBJ2-7; D possibly matches TRBD1 or TRBD2 (5 bases each). V was shortened by 6 bases and J by 5 bases, with 14 bases between the two germline ends. The germline V gene encodes CDR1 ENHRY and CDR2 SYGVKD. The CDR3 sequence is 13 residues long. CDR3 nucleotides: TGTGCCATCAGACCGGGACCCGCCGACGAGCAGTACTTC. Its translation: CAIRPGPADEQYF.

Note on this clone: Other DNA sequences in this specimen translate into the identical CDR3. The rearrangement joins TRBV5-1 to TRBJ2-5, with D possibly being TRBD1 (5 bases). This CDR3 contains 13 residues. CDR1 SGHRS and CDR2 YFSETQ come from the germline V gene. With 0 bases removed from V and 5 bases from J, the gap between germline ends came to 8 bases. The CDR3 loop is CASSLEGIETQYF. The DNA for the CDR3 is TGCGCCAGCAGCTTGGAGGGGATTGAGACCCAGTACTTC.

This chain connects TRBV5-4 to TRBJ1-4; no firm D call. CDR1 and CDR2 (germline): SGHNT, YYREEE (reference sequence). Trimming took off 0 bases at V and 3 bases at J, with 6 bases between the two ends. This CDR3 is built from 14 residues. CDR3 nucleotides: TGTGCCAGCAGCTTGGGGGTAGCTAATGAAAAACTGTTTTTT. Protein: CASSLGVANEKLFF.

The chain employs TRBV2 and TRBJ2-1; 8 nucleotides align to TRBD1. Germline lookup yields CDR1 SNHLY and CDR2 FYNNEI. V shed 7 bases, J shed 3 bases, and the junction held 5 bases outside the gene matches. This CDR3 region has 14 residues. The CDR3 DNA reads as TGTGCCAGCACGTCGGACAGGGACTACAATGAGCAGTTCTTC. Amino acid sequence: CASTSDRDYNEQFF.